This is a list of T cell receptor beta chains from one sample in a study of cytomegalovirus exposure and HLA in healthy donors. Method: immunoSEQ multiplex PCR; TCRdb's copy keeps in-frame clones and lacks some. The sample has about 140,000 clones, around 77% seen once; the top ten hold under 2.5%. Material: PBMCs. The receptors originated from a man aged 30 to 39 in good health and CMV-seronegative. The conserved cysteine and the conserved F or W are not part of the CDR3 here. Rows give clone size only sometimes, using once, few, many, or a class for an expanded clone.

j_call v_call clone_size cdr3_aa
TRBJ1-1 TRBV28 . ASSSEVDTEAF
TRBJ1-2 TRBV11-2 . ASSLEGGGYT
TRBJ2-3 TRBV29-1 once SVVSGLHTDTQY
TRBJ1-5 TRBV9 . ASSGTNNGNQPQH
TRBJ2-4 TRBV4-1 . ASSRQGLAGGQNIQY
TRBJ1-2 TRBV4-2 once ASSPEGRASDGYT
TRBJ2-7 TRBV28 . ASSSPSVHYEQY
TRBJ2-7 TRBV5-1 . ASSFGTGNSYEQY
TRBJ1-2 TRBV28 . ASTDRVMYGYT
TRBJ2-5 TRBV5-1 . ASYGQQETQY
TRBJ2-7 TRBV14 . ASSQVPGVSYEQY
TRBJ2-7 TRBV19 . ASSSMSYEQY
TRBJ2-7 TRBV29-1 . SVEQSYEQY
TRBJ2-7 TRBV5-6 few ASSGQGASKEQY
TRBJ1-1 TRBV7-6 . ASSLALGGSEAF
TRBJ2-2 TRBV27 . ASRGGVNTGELF
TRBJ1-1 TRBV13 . ASSLGRYQGGTEAF
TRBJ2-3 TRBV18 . ASSRSLAGLSTDTQY
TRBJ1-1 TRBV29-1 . SVVFNTEAF
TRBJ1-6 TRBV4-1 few ASSLSLYGDRFNSPLH
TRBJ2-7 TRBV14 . ASSQRDRGPSYEQY
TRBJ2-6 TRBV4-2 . ASSQFVSTGANVLT
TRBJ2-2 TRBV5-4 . ASSLKTGAAGELF
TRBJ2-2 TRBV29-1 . SVDGSAGNTGELF
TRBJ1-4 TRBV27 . ASSLFQGVSNEKLF
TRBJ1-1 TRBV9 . ASSVSRSRGAF
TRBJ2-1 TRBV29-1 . SVGPGLAGGSSYNEQF
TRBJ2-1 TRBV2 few ASDPSAGDEQF
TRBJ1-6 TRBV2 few ASRETESSPLN
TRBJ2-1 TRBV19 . ASSIELAGAYNEQF